The clone carrying this T cell receptor beta chain was found a few times. The antigen remains undetermined. This sample stems from a study of neurological immune-mediated disorders. Via MiXCR, TCRdb re-called the 5' RACE reads, giving one row per CDR3 protein. The sample shows about 76,000 distinct CDR3 sequences, about 15% of them seen only once. The study's findings and limits: The most TCR clonal expansion was seen in HTLV-1-associated myelopathy, whereas the least was seen in multiple sclerosis, below the level in healthy controls.

The source material was PBMCs. This sequence was found in a woman in her thirties or forties in good health.

The CDR3 reads CASSGTGGITEAFF. The CDR3 nucleotides read TGTGCCAGCAGCGGCACAGGGGGCATCACTGAAGCTTTCTTT. J is TRBJ1-1 and V is TRBV7-6; TRBD1 matches at 9 bases. J gave up 4 bases and V 5 bases, and 5 bases lay outside the gene matches. Germline values: CDR1 SGHVS, CDR2 FNYEAQ. The CDR3 spans 14 residues.